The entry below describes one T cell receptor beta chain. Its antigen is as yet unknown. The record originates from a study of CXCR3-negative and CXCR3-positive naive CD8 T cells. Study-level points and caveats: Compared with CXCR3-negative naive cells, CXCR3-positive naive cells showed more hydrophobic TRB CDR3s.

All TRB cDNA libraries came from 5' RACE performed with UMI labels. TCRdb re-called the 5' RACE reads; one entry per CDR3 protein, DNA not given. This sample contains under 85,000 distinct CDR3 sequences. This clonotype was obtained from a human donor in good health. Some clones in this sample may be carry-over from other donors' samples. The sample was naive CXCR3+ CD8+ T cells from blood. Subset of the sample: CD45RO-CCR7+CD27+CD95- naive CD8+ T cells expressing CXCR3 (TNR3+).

The chain's CDR3 is CSVADGETQYF. The chain joins TRBV29-1 to TRBJ2-5. The CDR3 is 11 amino acids. Germline loops: CDR1 SQVTM, CDR2 ANQGSEA.